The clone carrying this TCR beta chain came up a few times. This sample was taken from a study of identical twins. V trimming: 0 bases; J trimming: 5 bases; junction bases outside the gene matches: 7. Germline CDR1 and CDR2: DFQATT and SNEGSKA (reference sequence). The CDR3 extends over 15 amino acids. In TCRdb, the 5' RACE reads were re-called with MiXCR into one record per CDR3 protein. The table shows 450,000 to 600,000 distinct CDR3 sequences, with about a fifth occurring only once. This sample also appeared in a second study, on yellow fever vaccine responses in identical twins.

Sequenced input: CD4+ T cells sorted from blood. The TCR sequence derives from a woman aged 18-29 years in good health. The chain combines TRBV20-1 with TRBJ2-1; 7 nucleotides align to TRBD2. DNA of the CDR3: TGCAGTGCTAGAGATTTTAGCGGGTTCGACAATGAGCAGTTCTTC. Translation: CSARDFSGFDNEQFF.